A single T cell receptor (beta chain) is shown here with its context. What it recognizes is unknown. Losses at the gene ends were 0 bases for V and 8 bases for J; bases not matched to a gene: 6. The CDR3 sequence is 15 residues long. Germline loops: CDR1 SGHRS, CDR2 YFSETQ. The data belong to a study of T-cell reconstitution after alpha-beta-depleted transplantation in children. Regarding the study as a whole: Certain patients had high TCRbeta diversity at day 60, and it came from recipient T cells and thymic progenitors that survived. Hyperexpanded clones declined; after one year, newly produced T cells mostly supplied diversity.

Preparing the TCRbeta library involved the use of unique molecular identifiers. TCRdb re-analysed the PCR reads in MiXCR, keeping a single row per CDR3 protein. This table holds 700,000 to 950,000 distinct CDR3 sequences, roughly 16% found once. The rearrangement joins TRBV5-1 to TRBJ2-1; 9 positions agree with TRBD2. The clonotype was recovered from a male patient aged 10 to 17 who had a stem cell transplant for acute lymphoblastic leukemia, so the T cells may come from the graft donor. Here the sequenced sample was PBMCs, mostly from graft donor cells, taken 360 days after TCRalphabeta/CD19-depleted stem cell transplant. CDR3 amino acids: CASSLGASGNDEQFF. CDR3 sequence (DNA): TGCGCCAGCAGCTTGGGGGCTAGCGGGAATGATGAGCAGTTCTTC.